The 19 T cell receptor beta chains in this list originate from one sample, sequenced in a study of tumor-infiltrating lymphocytes in oesophageal squamous cell carcinoma. One entry per CDR3 protein, called by TCRdb with MiXCR from the PCR reads. This table holds 18,000 or so distinct CDR3 sequences, less than 45% found once. The sequenced sample was normal esophageal tissue next to the tumor. These receptors were collected from a male donor with esophageal squamous cell carcinoma.

About this clonotype itself: Relative to the germline gene, one junction end is altered; a read error may explain this. The V call is TRBV7-3, the J call TRBJ2-4; D remains ambiguous. Germline-derived CDR1 and CDR2 are SGHTA and FQGTGA. This CDR3 contains 13 residues. The CDR3, as DNA: TGTGCCAGCAGAGAACAGCATAATTCACCCCTCCACTTC. Protein product: CASREQHNSPLHF.

In this sample, this clonotype turned up a few times. This sequence joins TRBV7-2 and TRBJ2-5; D call uncertain. Trimming shortened V by 1 base and J by 4 bases, and 7 bases separated the two germline ends. Germline V lookup: CDR1 SGHTA, CDR2 FQGNSA. The CDR3 consists of 13 residues. For the CDR3, the DNA is TGTGCCAGCAGCTTAGGGGTCGGAGAGACCCAGTACTTC. It yields the protein CASSLGVGETQYF. Supplemented by reference TRBV7-2 and TRBJ2-5, the full variable domain reads GAGVSQSPSNKVTEKGKDVELRCDPISGHTALYWYRQSLGQGLEFLIYFQGNSAPDKSGLPSDRFSAERTGGSVSTLTIQRTQQEDSAVYLCASSLGVGETQYFGPGTRLLVL.

This clonotype was seen once. This sequence joins TRBV6-5 and TRBJ2-6, with TRBD2 matching over 10 bases. The J call may be faulty, since TRBJ2-7 better matches the DNA end. This CDR3 region has 16 residues. Germline CDR1 MNHEY, CDR2 SVGAGI. The CDR3 DNA is TGTGCCAGCAGTGAAGCATCAACTAGCGGGATCTACGAGCAGTACTTC. This encodes CASSEASTSGIYEQYF.

The CDR3 coding sequence is TGTGCCAGCTTTAGAGGGAGAGGAGAGACCCAGTACTTC. Translation: CASFRGRGETQYF. This chain joins TRBV7-2 and TRBJ2-3, with a tentative D call TRBD2 (5 bases). The J call may be incorrect, as the DNA end agrees better with TRBJ2-5. The V gene's germline CDR1 is SGHTA and CDR2 FQGNSA. The CDR3 has 13 residues.

This clonotype was seen ten or more times. A much larger clone sits a single nucleotide away, making a read error possible. The chain carries TRBV11-2 and TRBJ2-7; the D gene is possibly TRBD2 (5 bases). Germline assignment: CDR1 SGHAT and CDR2 FQNNGV. Trimming removed 0 bases from V and 7 bases from J, with 22 bases in between. CDR3 length equals 17 residues. The CDR3, as DNA: TGTGCCAGCAGCTTAGATCGCGGACTCCTTTCCTACAATGAGCAGTACTTC. Encoded protein: CASSLDRGLLSYNEQYF. Full variable domain (outside the CDR3, taken from reference TRBV11-2 and TRBJ2-7): EAGVAQSPRYKIIEKRQSVAFWCNPISGHATLYWYQQILGQGPKLLIQFQNNGVVDDSQLPKDRFSAERLKGVDSTLKIQPAKLEDSAVYLCASSLDRGLLSYNEQYFGPGTRLTVT.

J is TRBJ2-6 and V is TRBV12-3 or TRBV12-4; TRBD1 matches at 7 bases. The CDR3 has 16 residues. V shed 5 bases, J shed 0 bases, and the junction held 4 bases outside the gene matches. CDR3 DNA: TGTGCCAGCAGTCGGACAGGAGACTCTGGGGCCAACGTCCTGACTTTC. As protein: CASSRTGDSGANVLTF.

The sample holds many counts of this clonotype. The CDR3 loop reads CATSEGFPGELFF. CDR3 bases: TGTGCCACCAGTGAAGGCTTCCCCGGGGAGCTGTTTTTT. J is TRBJ2-2 and V is TRBV24-1, with D unclear. Germline V gives CDR1 KGHDR, CDR2 SFDVKD. V lost 4 bases and J 6 bases, leaving 8 bases between the germline ends. CDR3 length: 13 residues.

In its sample, this clonotype was seen a few times. This chain connects TRBV3-1 to TRBJ2-5; D is possibly TRBD2 (5 bases). The J call may be incorrect, as the DNA end agrees better with TRBJ2-1. Germline lookup yields CDR1 LGHDT and CDR2 YNNKEL (reference sequence). This CDR3 is built from 14 residues. This CDR3 reads CASSQGRTHNEQFF. The CDR3 region has the DNA TGTGCCAGCAGCCAGGGCAGGACTCACAATGAGCAGTTCTTC.

The CDR3 sequence: CASSYSKGWRSDEQYF. For the CDR3, the DNA is TGTGCCAGCAGTTACTCTAAGGGATGGAGATCGGACGAGCAGTATTTT. The rearrangement links TRBV6-6 to TRBJ2-3; unclear D gene. Per germline, CDR1 MNHNY and CDR2 SVGAGI (reference sequence). The CDR3 runs to 16 residues. The germline V and J ends were trimmed by 0 bases and 11 bases, with 21 bases remaining between them.

The gene calls are TRBV19 and TRBJ2-2; D remains ambiguous. Trimming took off 6 bases at V and 4 bases at J, with 9 bases between the two ends. The CDR3 spans 13 residues. Germline assignment: CDR1 LNHDA and CDR2 SQIVND (reference sequence). The CDR3 DNA reads as TGTGCCAGTAGCCCGTCGGGCACCGGGGAGCTGTTTTTT. Translated, it gives CASSPSGTGELFF.

This clonotype showed up many times. This may arise from a read error, as a much more abundant clone is one base away. The chain uses TRBV12-3 or TRBV12-4 and TRBJ2-5, with D maybe TRBD2 (5 bases). The DNA matches TRBJ2-7 better at its end, which makes the J call doubtful. The CDR3 is 13 amino acids. This CDR3 is CASSFTLAYEQYF. The DNA for the CDR3 is TGTGCCAGCAGTTTTACACTAGCCTACGAGCAGTACTTC.

This clonotype occurred once. The V call is TRBV7-4, the J call TRBJ2-7, with TRBD2 identical over 7 bases. Gene TRBJ2-5 matches the end of the DNA better, so the J call may be wrong. Germline CDR1 reads SGHVT; CDR2 reads SQSDAQ. The CDR3 runs 15 residues. The CDR3 loop is CASSYLSGAQETQYF. Here the CDR3 DNA reads TGTGCCAGCAGCTATTTAAGCGGGGCCCAAGAGACCCAGTACTTC.

This clonotype was recorded once. The chain uses TRBV10-1 and TRBJ2-5; maybe TRBD2 (5 bases). The tail of the sequence fits TRBJ2-1 better, so the J call may be wrong. Germline values: CDR1 WNHNN, CDR2 SYGVQD (reference sequence). The CDR3 totals 15 residues. CDR3 region: CASSGRAESVNEQFF. The CDR3 DNA reads TGCGCCAGCAGTGGGCGGGCGGAATCGGTCAATGAGCAGTTCTTC.

This clonotype has a count of ten or more. J is TRBJ2-7 and V is TRBV19; the match to TRBD1 covers 11 bases. The germline gives CDR1 LNHDA, CDR2 SQIVND (reference sequence). Germline trimming cut 4 bases from V and 3 bases from J; bases unmatched to any gene: 2. The CDR3 covers 14 residues. As DNA, the CDR3 is TGTGCCAGTAGTAGGACAGGGGGCGGCTACGAGCAGTACTTC. Amino acid sequence: CASSRTGGGYEQYF.

The genes are TRBV6-2 or TRBV6-3 and TRBJ2-5; 7 positions agree with TRBD1. The J call may be mistaken, given a closer DNA end match to TRBJ2-1. Germline-derived CDR1 and CDR2 are MNHEY and SVGEGT. This CDR3 contains 13 residues. The CDR3 loop is CASSTNRGNEQFF. As DNA, the CDR3 is TGTGCCAGCAGTACCAACAGGGGAAATGAGCAGTTCTTC.

This clonotype is medium-sized by share. V and J are TRBV6-1 and TRBJ2-5, with D possibly being TRBD1 (5 bases). This CDR3 is 14 amino acids long. Germline-derived CDR1 and CDR2 are MNHNS and SASEGT. Trimming left V 4 bases short and J 5 bases short, with 14 bases between. The CDR3 loop reads CASSVAGPRETQYF. The CDR3 region has the DNA TGTGCCAGCAGTGTGGCAGGGCCCAGGGAGACCCAGTACTTC.

This clonotype was seen many times. The J gene is TRBJ2-2, the V gene TRBV6-1; D gene uncertain. The CDR3 length is 15 residues. V was clipped by 3 bases and J by 4 bases, with 12 bases between them. Germline-derived CDR1 and CDR2 are MNHNS and SASEGT. The CDR3, as DNA: TGTGCCAGCAGTGATTGGCTAGTGGGCACCGGGGAGCTGTTTTTT. The encoded protein is CASSDWLVGTGELFF.

The sample holds many counts of this clonotype. CDR3 residues: CASRAGQLETQYF. In DNA, the CDR3 is TGTGCCAGCAGGGCCGGACAATTGGAGACCCAGTACTTC. The V gene is TRBV6-1, the J gene TRBJ2-5; possible D gene TRBD1, 5 bases. V gave up 6 bases and J gave up 5 bases, with 13 bases separating them. From germline, CDR1 is MNHNS and CDR2 SASEGT. This CDR3 has 13 residues.

The genes are TRBV12-3 or TRBV12-4 and TRBJ1-5; maybe TRBD1 (6 bases). This CDR3 contains 14 residues. Trimming pared 6 bases from V and 4 bases from J, leaving 13 bases between. The CDR3 DNA is TGTGCCAGCAGCCAGGGGCAGGGTAATCAGCCCCAGCATTTT. This gives the protein CASSQGQGNQPQHF.